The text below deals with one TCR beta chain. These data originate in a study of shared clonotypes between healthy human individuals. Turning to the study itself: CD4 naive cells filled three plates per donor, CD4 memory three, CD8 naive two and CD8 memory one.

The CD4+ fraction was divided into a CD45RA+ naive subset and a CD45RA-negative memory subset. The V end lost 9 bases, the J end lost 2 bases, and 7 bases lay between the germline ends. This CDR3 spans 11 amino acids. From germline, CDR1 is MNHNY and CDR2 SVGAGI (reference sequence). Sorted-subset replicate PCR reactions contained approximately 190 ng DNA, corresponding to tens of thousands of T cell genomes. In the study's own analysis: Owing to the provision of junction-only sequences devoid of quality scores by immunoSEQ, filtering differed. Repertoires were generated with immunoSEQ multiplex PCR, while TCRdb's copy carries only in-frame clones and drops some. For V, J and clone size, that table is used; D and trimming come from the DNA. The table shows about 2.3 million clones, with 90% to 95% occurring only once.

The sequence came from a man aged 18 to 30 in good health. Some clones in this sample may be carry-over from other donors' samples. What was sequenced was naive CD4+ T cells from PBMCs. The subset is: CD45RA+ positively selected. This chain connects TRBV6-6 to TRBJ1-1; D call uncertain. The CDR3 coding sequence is TGTGCCAGTCATGGTAACACTGAAGCTTTCTTT. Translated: CASHGNTEAFF.